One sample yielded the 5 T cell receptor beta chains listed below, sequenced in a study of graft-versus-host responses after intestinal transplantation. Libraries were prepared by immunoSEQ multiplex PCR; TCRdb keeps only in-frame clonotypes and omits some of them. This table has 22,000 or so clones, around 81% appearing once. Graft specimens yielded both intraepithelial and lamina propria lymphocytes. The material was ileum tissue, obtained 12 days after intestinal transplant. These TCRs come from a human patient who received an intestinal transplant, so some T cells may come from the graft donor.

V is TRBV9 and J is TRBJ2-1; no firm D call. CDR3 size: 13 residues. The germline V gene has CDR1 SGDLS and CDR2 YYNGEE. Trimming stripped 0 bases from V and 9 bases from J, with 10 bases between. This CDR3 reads CASSVDRVAEQFF. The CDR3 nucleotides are TGTGCCAGCAGCGTAGACCGGGTCGCTGAGCAGTTCTTC.

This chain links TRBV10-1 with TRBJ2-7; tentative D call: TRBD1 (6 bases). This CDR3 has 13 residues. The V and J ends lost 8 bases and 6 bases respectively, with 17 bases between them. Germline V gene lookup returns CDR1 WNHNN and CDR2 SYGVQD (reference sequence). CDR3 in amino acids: CASGGKTKGEQYF. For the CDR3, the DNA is TGCGCCAGCGGGGGCAAAACAAAGGGCGAGCAGTACTTC.

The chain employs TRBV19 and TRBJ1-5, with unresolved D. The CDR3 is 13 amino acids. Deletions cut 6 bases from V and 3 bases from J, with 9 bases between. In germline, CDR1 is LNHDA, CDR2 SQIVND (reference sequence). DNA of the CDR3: TGTGCCAGTAGGCGGCGGATCAATCAGCCCCAGCATTTT. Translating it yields CASRRRINQPQHF.

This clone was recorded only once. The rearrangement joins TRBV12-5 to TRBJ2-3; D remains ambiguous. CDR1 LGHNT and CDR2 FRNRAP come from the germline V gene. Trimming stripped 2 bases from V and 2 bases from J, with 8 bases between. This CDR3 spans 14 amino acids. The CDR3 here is CASGLLLATDTQYF. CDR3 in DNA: TGTGCTAGTGGTTTGCTCTTGGCCACAGATACGCAGTATTTT.

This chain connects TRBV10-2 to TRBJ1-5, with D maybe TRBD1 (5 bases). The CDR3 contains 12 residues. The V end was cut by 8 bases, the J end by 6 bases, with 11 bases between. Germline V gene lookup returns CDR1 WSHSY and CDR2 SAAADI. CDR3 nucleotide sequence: TGCGCCAGCTCCATGGGGCCTCAGCCCCAGCATTTT. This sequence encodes CASSMGPQPQHF.